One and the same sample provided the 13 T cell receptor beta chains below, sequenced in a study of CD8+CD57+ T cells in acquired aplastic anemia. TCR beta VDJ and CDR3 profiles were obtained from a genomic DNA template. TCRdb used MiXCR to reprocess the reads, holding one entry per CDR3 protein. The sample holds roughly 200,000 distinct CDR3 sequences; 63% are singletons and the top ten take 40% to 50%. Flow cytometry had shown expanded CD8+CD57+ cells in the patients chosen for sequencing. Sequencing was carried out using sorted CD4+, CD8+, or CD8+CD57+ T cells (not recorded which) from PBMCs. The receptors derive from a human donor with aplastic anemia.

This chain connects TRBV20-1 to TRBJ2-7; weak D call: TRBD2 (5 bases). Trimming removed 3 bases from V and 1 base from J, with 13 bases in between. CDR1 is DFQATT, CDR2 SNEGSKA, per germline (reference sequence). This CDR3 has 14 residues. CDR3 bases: TGCAGTGCTAGCAGAGGGCTGGGTTCCTACGAGCAGTACTTC. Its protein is CSASRGLGSYEQYF.

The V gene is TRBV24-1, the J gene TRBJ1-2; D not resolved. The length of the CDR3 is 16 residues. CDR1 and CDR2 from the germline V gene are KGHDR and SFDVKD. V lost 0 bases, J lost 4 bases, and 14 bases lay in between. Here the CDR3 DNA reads TGTGCCACCAGTGATTTGCAAGGGCGATCGGGCTATGGCTACACCTTC. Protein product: CATSDLQGRSGYGYTF.

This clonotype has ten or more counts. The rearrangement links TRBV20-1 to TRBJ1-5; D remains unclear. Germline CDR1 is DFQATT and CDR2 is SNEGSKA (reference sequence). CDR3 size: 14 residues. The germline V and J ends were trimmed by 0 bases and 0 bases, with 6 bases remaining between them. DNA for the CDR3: TGCAGTGCTAGAGATCGACTTAGCAATCAGCCCCAGCATTTT. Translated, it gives CSARDRLSNQPQHF.

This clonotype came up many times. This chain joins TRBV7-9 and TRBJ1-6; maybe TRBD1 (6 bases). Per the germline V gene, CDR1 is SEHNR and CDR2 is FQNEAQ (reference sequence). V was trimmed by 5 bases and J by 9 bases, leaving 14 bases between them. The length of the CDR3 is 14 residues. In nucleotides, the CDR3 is TGTGCCAGCAGCCGCGACAGGCCCGTTTCACCCCTCCACTTT. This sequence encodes CASSRDRPVSPLHF.

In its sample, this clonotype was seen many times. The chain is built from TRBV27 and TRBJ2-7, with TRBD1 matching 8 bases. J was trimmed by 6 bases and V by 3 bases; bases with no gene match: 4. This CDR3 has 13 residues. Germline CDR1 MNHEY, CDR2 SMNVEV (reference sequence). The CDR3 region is CASSLQGAVEQYF. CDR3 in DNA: TGTGCCAGCAGTTTGCAGGGGGCGGTCGAGCAGTACTTC.

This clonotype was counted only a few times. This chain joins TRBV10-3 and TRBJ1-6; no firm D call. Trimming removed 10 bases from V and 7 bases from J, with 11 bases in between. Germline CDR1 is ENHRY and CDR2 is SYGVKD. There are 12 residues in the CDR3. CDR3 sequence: CATPVYNSPLHF. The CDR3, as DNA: TGTGCCACCCCGGTTTACAATTCACCCCTCCACTTT.

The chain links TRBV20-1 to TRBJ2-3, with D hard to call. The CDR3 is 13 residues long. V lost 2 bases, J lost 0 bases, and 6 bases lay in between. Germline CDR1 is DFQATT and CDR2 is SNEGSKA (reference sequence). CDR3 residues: CSARRDSTDTQYF. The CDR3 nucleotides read TGCAGTGCTAGAAGGGATAGCACAGATACGCAGTATTTT.

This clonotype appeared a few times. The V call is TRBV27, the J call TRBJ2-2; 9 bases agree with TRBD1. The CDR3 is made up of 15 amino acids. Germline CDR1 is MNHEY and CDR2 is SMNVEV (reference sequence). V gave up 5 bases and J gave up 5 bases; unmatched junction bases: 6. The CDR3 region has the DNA TGTGCCAGCAGTCCTCGACAGGGGGGAACCGGGGAGCTGTTTTTT. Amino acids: CASSPRQGGTGELFF.

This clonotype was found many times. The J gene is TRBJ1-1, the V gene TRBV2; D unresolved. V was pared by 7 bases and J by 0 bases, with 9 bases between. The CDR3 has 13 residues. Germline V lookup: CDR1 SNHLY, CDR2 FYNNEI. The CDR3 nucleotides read TGTGCCAGCAAGGACTACTTGAACACTGAAGCTTTCTTT. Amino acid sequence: CASKDYLNTEAFF.

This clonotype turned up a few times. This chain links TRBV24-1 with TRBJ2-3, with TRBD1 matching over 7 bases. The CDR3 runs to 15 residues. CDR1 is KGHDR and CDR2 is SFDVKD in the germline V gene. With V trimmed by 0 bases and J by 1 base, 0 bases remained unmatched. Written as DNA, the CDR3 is TGTGCCACCAGTGATTTGGGGACAGGCACAGATACGCAGTATTTT. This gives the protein CATSDLGTGTDTQYF.

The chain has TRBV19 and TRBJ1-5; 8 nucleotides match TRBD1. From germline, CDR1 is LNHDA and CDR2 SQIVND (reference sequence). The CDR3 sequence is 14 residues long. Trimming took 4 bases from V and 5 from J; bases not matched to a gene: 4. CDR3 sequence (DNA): TGTGCCAGTAGTACGGGACAGGTTTATCAGCCCCAGCATTTT. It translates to CASSTGQVYQPQHF. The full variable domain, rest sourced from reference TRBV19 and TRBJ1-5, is DGGITQSPKYLFRKEGQNVTLSCEQNLNHDAMYWYRQDPGQGLRLIYYSQIVNDFQKGDIAEGYSVSREKKESFPLTVTSAQKNPTAFYLCASSTGQVYQPQHFGDGTRLSIL.

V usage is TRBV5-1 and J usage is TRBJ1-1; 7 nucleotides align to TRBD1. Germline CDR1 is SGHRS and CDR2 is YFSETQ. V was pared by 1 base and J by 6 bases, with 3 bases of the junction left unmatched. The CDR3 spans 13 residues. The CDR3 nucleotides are TGCGCCAGCAGCTTGATCGACAGGGCTGAAGCTTTCTTT. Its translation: CASSLIDRAEAFF.

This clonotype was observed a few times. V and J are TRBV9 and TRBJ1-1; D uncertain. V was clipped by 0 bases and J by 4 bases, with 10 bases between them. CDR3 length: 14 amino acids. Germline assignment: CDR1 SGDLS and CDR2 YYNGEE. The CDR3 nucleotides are TGTGCCAGCAGCGTAGAGCCGGGGATCACTGAAGCTTTCTTT. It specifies CASSVEPGITEAFF.